Listed below are T cell receptor beta chains from one sample, sequenced in a study of T-cell memory formation after mild COVID-19. One entry per CDR3 protein, called by TCRdb with MiXCR from the 5' RACE reads. The sample yields hundreds of thousands of distinct CDR3 sequences, 20% to 25% seen once. The sequenced sample was PBMCs or a T cell subset sorted from them (not recorded which). The receptors shown here come from a man between 18 and 29 years old who had mild COVID-19 (a few samples of this study predate the infection). Cell type and time point are not known. Both conserved end residues are part of each CDR3. The D gene is left open where the match is weak. Not every row has a clone size; where given, it reads once, few, many or a size class.

-,-,TRBV29-1,TRBJ2-2,CSVEDRHTGELFF,TGCAGCGTAGAGGACAGACACACCGGGGAGCTGTTTTTT
-,-,TRBV3-2,TRBJ1-1,CASSQDRGQPNTEAFF,TGTGCCAGCAGCCAGGATCGAGGGCAGCCGAACACTGAAGCTTTCTTT
-,TRBD1,TRBV5-1,TRBJ2-5,CASSLDPTGTGQETQYF,TGCGCCAGCAGCTTGGACCCAACCGGGACAGGGCAAGAGACCCAGTACTTC
-,-,TRBV5-1,TRBJ2-3,CASSPRGDGTDTQYF,TGCGCCAGCAGTCCCAGGGGGGACGGCACAGATACGCAGTATTTT
few,TRBD2,TRBV4-2,TRBJ2-1,CASSLRVAGGGENEQFF,TGTGCCAGCAGCCTCCGGGTAGCGGGCGGGGGGGAAAATGAGCAGTTCTTC
many,-,TRBV5-4,TRBJ1-1,CASTEPGHMNTEAFF,TGTGCCAGCACCGAGCCGGGACATATGAACACTGAAGCTTTCTTT
few,-,TRBV3-1,TRBJ2-3,CASSQDSSARTDTQYF,TGTGCCAGCAGCCAAGATTCGAGCGCACGCACAGATACGCAGTATTTT
-,-,TRBV3-1,TRBJ1-1,CASSQSGNTEAFF,TGTGCCAGCAGCCAATCAGGGAACACTGAAGCTTTCTTT
many,TRBD1,TRBV5-1,TRBJ2-7,CASSGRQGNYEQYF,TGCGCCAGCAGCGGAAGACAGGGTAACTACGAGCAGTACTTC
many,-,TRBV7-9,TRBJ2-3,CASSSTDTQYF,TGTGCCAGCAGCTCCACAGATACGCAGTATTTT
-,TRBD2,TRBV5-1,TRBJ2-5,CASSPAPSGPGETQYF,TGCGCCAGCAGCCCGGCCCCTAGCGGGCCGGGGGAGACCCAGTACTTC
-,TRBD2,TRBV9,TRBJ2-1,CASSDSSGVDNEQFF,TGTGCCAGCAGTGACTCTAGCGGGGTCGACAATGAGCAGTTCTTC
-,-,TRBV4-3,TRBJ1-1,CASSPQGRTEAFF,TGCGCCAGCAGCCCGCAGGGGCGGACTGAAGCTTTCTTT
-,-,TRBV18,TRBJ2-5,CASSPPAGRSSETQYF,TGTGCCAGCTCACCACCGGCAGGGAGGTCTTCCGAGACCCAGTACTTC
-,-,TRBV28,TRBJ1-1,CASSLRVPRSGAEAFF,TGTGCCAGCAGTTTAAGGGTTCCTCGGTCGGGGGCTGAAGCTTTCTTT
many,-,TRBV5-6,TRBJ2-5,CASSLLLEETQYF,TGTGCCAGCAGCTTGTTACTCGAAGAGACCCAGTACTTC
few,TRBD2,TRBV9,TRBJ2-3,CASSVLGLGMADTQYF,TGTGCCAGCAGCGTATTGGGACTAGGTATGGCAGATACGCAGTATTTT
few,TRBD2,TRBV7-2,TRBJ2-5,CASKRTREETQYF,TGTGCCAGCAAAAGGACTAGGGAAGAGACCCAGTACTTC
-,TRBD2,TRBV4-3,TRBJ2-1,CASSSGAGGSYNEQFF,TGCGCCAGCAGTTCGGGAGCGGGGGGTTCCTACAATGAGCAGTTCTTC
-,-,TRBV3-1,TRBJ2-3,CASSQGGQAQYF,TGTGCCAGCAGCCAGGGCGGGCAGGCGCAGTATTTT
-,-,TRBV7-9,TRBJ2-4,CASTRPEELAKNIQYF,TGTGCCAGCACTCGGCCAGAGGAACTAGCCAAAAACATTCAGTACTTC
-,-,TRBV4-3,TRBJ2-4,CASSQDTTSKNIQYF,TGCGCCAGCAGCCAAGATACGACTTCCAAAAACATTCAGTACTTC
few,-,TRBV6-6,TRBJ2-1,CASSPTGRGSYNEQFF,TGTGCCAGCAGTCCAACCGGCAGGGGATCGTACAATGAGCAGTTCTTC
few,-,TRBV2,TRBJ2-1,CASSQEGVVSDEQFF,TGTGCCAGCAGTCAGGAGGGTGTGGTGTCAGATGAGCAGTTCTTC
-,TRBD2,TRBV24-1,TRBJ2-3,CATSVSGGAETDTQYF,TGTGCCACCAGTGTTAGCGGGGGGGCCGAGACAGATACGCAGTATTTT
-,-,TRBV19,TRBJ1-1,CASTATGSMWSTEAFF,TGTGCCAGTACGGCCACAGGGAGTATGTGGAGTACTGAAGCTTTCTTT
-,-,TRBV11-2,TRBJ2-7,CASSGTTAYEQYF,TGTGCCAGCAGCGGTACGACAGCCTACGAGCAGTACTTC
-,-,TRBV7-2,TRBJ2-3,CASSTRGDTQYF,TGTGCCAGCAGCACCCGAGGAGATACGCAGTATTTT
few,-,TRBV4-3,TRBJ2-2,CASSQEFRTASWNTGELFF,TGCGCCAGCAGCCAAGAATTCCGGACAGCCAGCTGGAACACCGGGGAGCTGTTTTTT
-,-,TRBV12-3/TRBV12-4,TRBJ2-3,CASSFRVGADTQYF,TGTGCCAGCAGTTTTCGAGTGGGAGCAGATACGCAGTATTTT
-,TRBD1,TRBV5-1,TRBJ1-1,CASSLETGIGLGTEAFF,TGCGCCAGCAGCTTGGAGACAGGGATAGGTTTGGGCACTGAAGCTTTCTTT
-,TRBD1,TRBV7-2,TRBJ1-5,CASSLSPTGSNQPQHF,TGTGCCAGCAGCTTATCTCCGACAGGGAGCAATCAGCCCCAGCATTTT
few,TRBD2,TRBV18,TRBJ2-7,CASSTRELARPARQYF,TGTGCCAGCTCGACTAGGGAACTAGCGCGCCCTGCTAGGCAGTACTTC
-,-,TRBV29-1,TRBJ1-2,CSVQLPGTDGYTF,TGCAGCGTCCAACTACCCGGGACGGATGGCTACACCTTC
few,-,TRBV7-2,TRBJ2-3,CASSANGQGSDTQYF,TGTGCCAGCAGCGCGAACGGGCAGGGGTCAGATACGCAGTATTTT
few,-,TRBV6-2/TRBV6-3,TRBJ2-6,CASSYVGGSAGANVLTF,TGTGCCAGCAGTTACGTCGGGGGCTCGGCTGGGGCCAACGTCCTGACTTTC
few,TRBD1,TRBV19,TRBJ1-5,CASSMTGAQPQHF,TGTGCCAGTAGTATGACAGGGGCTCAGCCCCAGCATTTT
-,TRBD1,TRBV4-3,TRBJ2-2,CASSQDPGQGVGELFF,TGCGCCAGCAGCCAAGATCCGGGACAGGGGGTCGGGGAGCTGTTTTTT
few,-,TRBV18,TRBJ2-6,CASPGYGANVLTF,TGTGCCAGCCCCGGGTATGGGGCCAACGTCCTGACTTTC
few,-,TRBV28,TRBJ1-4,CASSFSGLGGEKLFF,TGTGCCAGCAGTTTCTCCGGACTGGGGGGAGAAAAACTGTTTTTT
few,-,TRBV20-1,TRBJ1-1,CSARDTGFLSRAFF,TGCAGTGCTAGAGACACAGGGTTCCTGTCCCGGGCTTTCTTT
-,-,TRBV29-1,TRBJ2-7,CSVTVRSYEQYF,TGCAGCGTGACGGTTCGCTCCTACGAGCAGTACTTC
-,-,TRBV7-9,TRBJ2-1,CASSLGGRRANEQFF,TGTGCCAGCAGCTTAGGGGGACGCAGGGCTAATGAGCAGTTCTTC
-,-,TRBV7-2,TRBJ2-7,CASSPGWGYEQYF,TGTGCCAGCAGCCCTGGGTGGGGGTACGAGCAGTACTTC
few,-,TRBV20-1,TRBJ1-2,CSARPGLRVGRTGYTF,TGCAGTGCTAGGCCCGGCCTTAGGGTGGGGAGAACAGGCTACACCTTC
few,-,TRBV7-2,TRBJ2-7,CASSTDLDSRSSYEQYF,TGTGCCAGCAGCACCGACCTAGACAGTCGAAGCTCCTACGAGCAGTACTTC
-,-,TRBV6-5,TRBJ2-3,CASSYKNTDTQYF,TGTGCCAGCAGTTACAAAAATACAGATACGCAGTATTTT
few,-,TRBV12-3/TRBV12-4,TRBJ1-1,CASTTQASWLNTEAFF,TGTGCCAGCACCACCCAGGCATCATGGCTGAACACTGAAGCTTTCTTT
-,-,TRBV7-2,TRBJ2-3,CASSLVVSGTDTQYF,TGTGCCAGCAGCTTAGTGGTTAGCGGCACAGATACGCAGTATTTT
-,-,TRBV12-3/TRBV12-4,TRBJ2-5,CASRPAGIETQYF,TGTGCCAGCAGGCCCGCTGGGATAGAGACCCAGTACTTC
few,TRBD1,TRBV29-1,TRBJ1-2,CSEAGQVYGYTF,TGCAGCGAAGCCGGACAGGTCTATGGCTACACCTTC
-,-,TRBV11-1,TRBJ1-1,CASSQRGGGTEAFF,TGTGCCAGCAGCCAGAGGGGCGGAGGGACTGAAGCTTTCTTT
-,TRBD2,TRBV5-1,TRBJ2-3,CASSSGQTSGKSDTQYF,TGCGCCAGCAGCTCAGGCCAGACTAGCGGGAAATCCGATACGCAGTATTTT